Here is one T cell receptor beta chain with its context. Assay: immunoSEQ multiplex PCR; the TCRdb copy retains only in-frame clones and omits some. The table has some 900,000 clones, roughly 72% seen once. This sample is drawn from a study of shared clonotypes between healthy human individuals. For the study at large: The study used three CD4 naive, three CD4 memory, two CD8 naive and one CD8 memory plate per donor.

Germline-derived CDR1 and CDR2 are SGHRS and YFSETQ. CDR3 length: 15 residues. V lost 3 bases and J lost 4; bases outside the gene matches: 8. CD4+ cells were split into CD45RA+ naive and CD45RA-negative memory subsets. This TCR came from a man aged 18 to 30 in good health. V is TRBV5-1 and J is TRBJ1-1; 8 nucleotides line up with TRBD1. Sequencing was carried out using memory CD4+ T cells sorted from blood. The subset: CD45RA-negative fraction. CDR3 nucleotide sequence: TGCGCCAGCAGCTACGACAGGGGACGGAGCACTGAAGCTTTCTTT. Amino acids: CASSYDRGRSTEAFF. The full variable domain, with the rest looked up from reference TRBV5-1 and TRBJ1-1, is KAGVTQTPRYLIKTRGQQVTLSCSPISGHRSVSWYQQTPGQGLQFLFEYFSETQRNKGNFPGRFSGRQFSNSRSEMNVSTLELGDSALYLCASSYDRGRSTEAFFGQGTRLTVV.